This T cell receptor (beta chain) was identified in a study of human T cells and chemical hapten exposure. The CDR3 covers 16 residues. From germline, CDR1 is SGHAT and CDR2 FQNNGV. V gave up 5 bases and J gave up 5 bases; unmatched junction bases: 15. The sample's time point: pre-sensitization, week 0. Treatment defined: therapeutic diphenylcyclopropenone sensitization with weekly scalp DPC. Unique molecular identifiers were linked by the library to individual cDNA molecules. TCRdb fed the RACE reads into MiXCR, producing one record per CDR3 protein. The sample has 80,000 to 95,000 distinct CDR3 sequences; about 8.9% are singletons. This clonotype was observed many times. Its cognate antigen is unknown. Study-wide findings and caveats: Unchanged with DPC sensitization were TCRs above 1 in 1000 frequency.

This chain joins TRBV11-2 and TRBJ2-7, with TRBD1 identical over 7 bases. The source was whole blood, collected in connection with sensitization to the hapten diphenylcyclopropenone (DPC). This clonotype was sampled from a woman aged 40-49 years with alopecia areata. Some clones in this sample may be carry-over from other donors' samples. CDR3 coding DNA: TGTGCCAGCAGCACCTCAATGGGACAGAAGATGAACGAGCAGTACTTC. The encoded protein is CASSTSMGQKMNEQYF.